The text below deals with one TCR beta chain. The data derive from a study of cytomegalovirus exposure and HLA in healthy donors. Germline assignment: CDR1 SGHDT and CDR2 YYEEEE. CDR3 length: 15 residues. Trimming took off 4 bases at V and 1 base at J, with 13 bases between the two ends. PCR was performed using 60 Vbeta and 13 Jbeta primers. Measured with immunoSEQ multiplex PCR; TCRdb has only the in-frame clones, and not every one. Of 190,000 or so clones listed, around four fifths are singletons. Healthy bone marrow donors made up the donors. The sequenced sample consisted of PBMCs. The chain joins TRBV5-6 to TRBJ2-3; D is uncertain. The clonotype was recovered from a man aged 45-65 years in good health and CMV-seronegative. The CDR3 protein is CASSPVHPGTDTQYF. The CDR3 DNA reads as TGTGCCAGCAGCCCAGTCCACCCCGGCACAGATACGCAGTATTTT.